These 5 T cell receptor beta chains were sequenced from one sample in a study of blood T cell repertoires in COVID-19. TCRdb keeps only in-frame clones here, not all; method: immunoSEQ multiplex PCR. Of about 49,000 clones in the sample, around 81% were seen once. The specimen was peripheral blood. These receptors all stem from a woman older than 75 with COVID-19, enrolled during active disease.

The V call is TRBV6-4, the J call TRBJ2-7, with 7 positions matching TRBD2. The CDR3 loop spans 19 amino acids. Germline lookup yields CDR1 MRHNA and CDR2 SNTAGT. After removal of 7 bases from V and 1 base from J, the junction contained 22 bases not matched to a gene. This CDR3 is CASTKTSSGSEYQSYEQYF. The DNA for the CDR3 is TGTGCCAGCACTAAAACCTCTAGCGGCTCGGAGTACCAATCCTACGAGCAGTACTTC.

The genes are TRBV18 and TRBJ2-7, with TRBD2 matching over 9 bases. V trimming: 5 bases; J trimming: 2 bases; junction bases outside the gene matches: 7. The CDR3 sequence is 15 residues long. Germline CDR1 is KGHSH and CDR2 is LQKENI. The CDR3 sequence: CASSLAGASTYEQYF. CDR3 DNA: TGTGCCAGCTCATTAGCGGGAGCTTCGACCTACGAGCAGTACTTC.

This clone was observed once. This rearrangement joins TRBV28 to TRBJ1-2; a possible D gene is TRBD1 (5 bases). The CDR3 consists of 13 residues. Trimming took 3 bases from V and 8 from J, leaving 13 bases between them. Germline values: CDR1 MDHEN, CDR2 SYDVKM. The CDR3 region has the DNA TGTGCCAGCAGTTTTGCGGGGGTTCAAGGCTACACCTTC. It translates to CASSFAGVQGYTF.

The chain joins TRBV6-1 to TRBJ2-5; 9 positions agree with TRBD2. Germline V gives CDR1 MNHNS, CDR2 SASEGT. CDR3 length equals 15 residues. Germline trimming cut 3 bases from V and 6 bases from J; bases unmatched to any gene: 8. The CDR3 here is CASSEEGLAGQTQYF. CDR3 coding DNA: TGTGCCAGCAGTGAGGAGGGACTAGCAGGACAGACCCAGTACTTC.

V usage is TRBV7-3 and J usage is TRBJ2-3; 9 bases align to TRBD2. Germline CDR1 reads SGHTA; CDR2 reads FQGTGA. This CDR3 contains 15 residues. J was trimmed by 3 bases and V by 3 bases; bases with no gene match: 4. The CDR3 region is CASSFRGRATDTQYF. CDR3 sequence (DNA): TGTGCCAGCAGCTTCCGCGGGAGGGCAACAGATACGCAGTATTTT.